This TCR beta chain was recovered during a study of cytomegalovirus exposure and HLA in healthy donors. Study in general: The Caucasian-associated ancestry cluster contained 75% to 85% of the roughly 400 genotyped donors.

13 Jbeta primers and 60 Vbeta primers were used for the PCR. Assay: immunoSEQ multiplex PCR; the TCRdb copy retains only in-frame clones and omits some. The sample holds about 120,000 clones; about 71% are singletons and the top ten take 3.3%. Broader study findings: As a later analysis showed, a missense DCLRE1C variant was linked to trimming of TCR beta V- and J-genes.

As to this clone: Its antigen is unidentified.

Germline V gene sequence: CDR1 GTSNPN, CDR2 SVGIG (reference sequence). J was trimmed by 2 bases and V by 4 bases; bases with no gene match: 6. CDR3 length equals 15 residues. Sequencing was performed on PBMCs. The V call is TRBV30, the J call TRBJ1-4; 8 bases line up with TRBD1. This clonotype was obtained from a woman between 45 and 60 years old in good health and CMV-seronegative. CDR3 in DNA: TGTGCCTGGAAGACAGGGGATAGGACTAATGAAAAACTGTTTTTT. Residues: CAWKTGDRTNEKLFF.